The 21 T cell receptor beta chains below were found in one sample sequenced in a study of brain T cells in children with intractable seizures. The time point was: blood from clinic visit 5 months post-surgery; TSC patient then seizure free. The repertoire was sequenced with immunoSEQ multiplex PCR; TCRdb's copy has only in-frame clones and lacks some. This table has about 340,000 clones, over 90% appearing once. Sample: peripheral blood, taken about 5 months after surgery. The receptors were gathered from a boy younger than two with tuberous sclerosis and intractable seizures.

This clone was counted a single time. J is TRBJ2-1 and V is TRBV27; 7 bases line up with TRBD1. Trimming took 6 bases from V and 8 from J; bases not matched to a gene: 13. Germline CDR1 and CDR2: MNHEY and SMNVEV (reference sequence). The CDR3 sequence is 15 residues long. The CDR3 protein is CASSPRAGGKDEQFF. In nucleotides, the CDR3 is TGTGCCAGCAGCCCACGGGCAGGGGGTAAGGATGAGCAGTTCTTC.

The genes are TRBV10-1 and TRBJ1-5, with D possibly matching TRBD1 (6 bases). The germline V and J ends were trimmed by 2 bases and 0 bases, with 11 bases remaining between them. CDR1 and CDR2 from the germline V gene are WNHNN and SYGVQD (reference sequence). There are 16 residues in the CDR3. The CDR3, as DNA: TGCGCCAGCAGTGAGCCGGGACACTATAGCAATCAGCCCCAGCATTTT. Its protein product is CASSEPGHYSNQPQHF.

V is TRBV2 and J is TRBJ2-7; the match to TRBD2 covers 8 bases. Germline values: CDR1 SNHLY, CDR2 FYNNEI. The V segment lost 5 bases and the J segment 7 bases; nucleotides outside the gene matches: 7. The CDR3 consists of 13 residues. The CDR3 DNA sequence: TGTGCCAGCAGTCTACTAGCGGAAAGGGAGCAGTACTTC. As protein: CASSLLAEREQYF.

The gene calls are TRBV27 and TRBJ1-2; tentative D call: TRBD1 (5 bases). This CDR3 is built from 12 residues. Trimming left V 5 bases short and J 6 bases short, with 10 bases between. Germline lookup yields CDR1 MNHEY and CDR2 SMNVEV (reference sequence). The CDR3, as DNA: TGTGCCAGCAGTCCCCGAGGGGATGGCTACACCTTC. It codes for CASSPRGDGYTF.

The rearrangement joins TRBV6-1 to TRBJ1-3; 7 bases agree with TRBD1. V was clipped by 6 bases and J by 0 bases; unmatched bases: 2. The length of the CDR3 is 14 residues. Germline V gene data show CDR1 as MNHNS and CDR2 as SASEGT. In DNA form, the CDR3 reads TGTGCCAGCAGGGACAGGTACTCTGGAAACACCATATATTTT. It codes for CASRDRYSGNTIYF.

This clone was counted once. V gene TRBV5-6 combines with J gene TRBJ2-2; 8 nucleotides align to TRBD1. This CDR3 region has 17 residues. The germline gives CDR1 SGHDT, CDR2 YYEEEE. V lost 4 bases to trimming and J lost 2 bases; unmatched junction nucleotides: 10. The CDR3 loop is CASSLTLTGVNTGELFF. The DNA for the CDR3 is TGTGCCAGCAGCCTAACCCTGACAGGGGTTAACACCGGGGAGCTGTTTTTT.

The chain joins TRBV3-1 (or the pseudogene TRBV3-2) to TRBJ1-2; tentatively, D is TRBD1 (5 bases). The V and J ends lost 4 bases and 4 bases respectively, with 13 bases between them. This CDR3 is built from 14 residues. In germline, CDR1 is LGHDT, CDR2 YNNKEL (reference sequence). CDR3 residues: CASSLSQDTYGYTF. The CDR3 DNA reads as TGTGCCAGCAGCCTTTCACAGGACACCTATGGCTACACCTTC.

The rearrangement uses TRBV4-2 and TRBJ2-7; 14 nucleotides agree with TRBD2. The V segment lost 0 bases and the J segment 2 bases; nucleotides outside the gene matches: 6. The CDR3 totals 18 residues. Germline lookup yields CDR1 LGHNA and CDR2 YNFKEQ. CDR3 loop: CASSQDPQTSGRAYEQYF. CDR3 DNA: TGTGCCAGCAGCCAAGACCCCCAGACTAGCGGGAGGGCCTACGAGCAGTACTTC.

The chain carries TRBV30 and TRBJ2-5; D possibly corresponds to TRBD1 (6 bases). V lost 4 bases, J lost 9 bases, and 15 bases lay in between. CDR3 size: 12 residues. In germline, CDR1 is GTSNPN, CDR2 SVGIG (reference sequence). The CDR3 DNA reads TGTGCCTGGAAAACAGGGTCCGGGGCCCAGTACTTC. It translates to CAWKTGSGAQYF.

This sequence joins TRBV6-5 and TRBJ1-1, with a possible D match to TRBD1 (6 bases). The germline CDR1 and CDR2 sequences are MNHEY and SVGAGI. Between the trimmed V and J ends, which lost 4 bases and 3 bases, there was a span of 15 bases. The CDR3 consists of 15 residues. CDR3 DNA: TGTGCCAGCAGTTCCCAGACAGGTTGGGACACTGAAGCTTTCTTT. Its protein product is CASSSQTGWDTEAFF.

The chain has TRBV5-1 and TRBJ2-5; 11 nucleotides align to TRBD1. The germline gives CDR1 SGHRS, CDR2 YFSETQ. The V and J ends lost 5 bases and 8 bases, in that order; junction bases with no gene match: 20. The length of the CDR3 is 18 residues. The CDR3 loop reads CASRTGTGGRHGSETQYF. The CDR3 nucleotides read TGCGCCAGCAGGACCGGGACAGGGGGGAGACACGGGTCCGAAACCCAGTACTTC. Variable domain in full (rest from reference TRBV5-1 and TRBJ2-5): KAGVTQTPRYLIKTRGQQVTLSCSPISGHRSVSWYQQTPGQGLQFLFEYFSETQRNKGNFPGRFSGRQFSNSRSEMNVSTLELGDSALYLCASRTGTGGRHGSETQYFGPGTRLLVL.

The chain carries TRBV7-8 and TRBJ2-7, with D perhaps matching TRBD1 or TRBD2 (5 bases each). Looked up from germline, CDR1 is SGHVS and CDR2 is FQNEAQ. The V and J ends lost 3 bases and 4 bases respectively, with 13 bases between them. This CDR3 is 14 amino acids long. Here the CDR3 reads CASSFSGPIYEQYF. DNA for the CDR3: TGTGCCAGCAGCTTTTCGGGGCCAATTTACGAGCAGTACTTC.

V usage is TRBV11-2 and J usage is TRBJ1-2; a possible D gene is TRBD1 (5 bases). V was pared by 0 bases and J by 2 bases, with 16 bases between. Germline V lookup: CDR1 SGHAT, CDR2 FQNNGV. The CDR3 loop spans 17 amino acids. CDR3 in amino acids: CASSLDQFRRDNYGYTF. CDR3 bases: TGTGCCAGCAGCTTAGATCAGTTTCGGCGGGACAACTATGGCTACACCTTC.

This clone is a singleton in its sample. The chain recombines TRBV5-1 with TRBJ2-3, with TRBD2 identical over 7 bases. This CDR3 region has 16 residues. V dropped 3 bases and J dropped 1; count of bases not matched to a gene: 8. The V gene's germline CDR1 is SGHRS and CDR2 YFSETQ. This chain's CDR3 is CASSWEGVGGTDTQYF. The DNA of the CDR3 is TGCGCCAGCAGCTGGGAGGGAGTGGGAGGCACAGATACGCAGTATTTT.

J is TRBJ2-7 and V is TRBV4-1; D might be TRBD2 (5 bases). CDR1 and CDR2 (germline): MGHRA, YSYEKL. V lost 4 bases to trimming and J lost 6 bases, with 16 bases between them. This CDR3 spans 14 amino acids. The CDR3 region is CASSLLGEAAEQYF. The CDR3 DNA follows: TGCGCCAGCAGCCTGTTGGGTGAAGCGGCCGAGCAGTACTTC.

As to this clone: Given a much more abundant clone one base away, this may be a read error. CDR3 amino acids: CASSAAYEQYF. The CDR3 DNA sequence: TGTGCCAGCAGTGCAGCCTACGAGCAGTACTTC. The chain recombines TRBV25-1 with TRBJ2-7, with D unresolved. From germline, CDR1 is MGHDK and CDR2 SYGVNS. V was clipped by 4 bases and J by 2 bases, with 3 bases between them. The CDR3 runs to 11 residues.

The chain carries TRBV30 and TRBJ1-1; tentatively, D is TRBD1 (5 bases). The CDR3 runs 14 residues. Germline V CDR1 and CDR2: GTSNPN, SVGIG (reference sequence). Trimming removed 0 bases at V and 12 bases at J, with 20 bases between. Written as DNA, the CDR3 is TGTGCCTGGAGTGTAGTTTCAGATGGGGCCGGGACTTTCTTT. This encodes CAWSVVSDGAGTFF.

The rearrangement uses TRBV29-1 and TRBJ2-1; possible D gene TRBD1, 6 bases. Trimming shortened V by 5 bases and J by 0 bases, and 11 bases separated the two germline ends. Germline V CDR1 and CDR2: SQVTM, ANQGSEA. The CDR3 has 14 residues. The CDR3 reads CSVPGDDSYNEQFF. For the CDR3, the DNA is TGCAGCGTTCCAGGGGACGACTCCTACAATGAGCAGTTCTTC.

The chain is built from TRBV6-5 and TRBJ1-1; 8 positions agree with TRBD1. V dropped 4 bases and J dropped 0; count of bases not matched to a gene: 4. CDR3 length: 15 amino acids. The germline CDR1 and CDR2 sequences are MNHEY and SVGAGI. This CDR3 is CASSLSGGMNTEAFF. Here the CDR3 DNA reads TGTGCCAGCAGTTTGTCAGGGGGCATGAACACTGAAGCTTTCTTT.

The V and J genes are TRBV19 and TRBJ2-7; D might be TRBD1 or TRBD2, each matching 6 bases. CDR1 and CDR2 from the germline V gene are LNHDA and SQIVND (reference sequence). The CDR3 length is 14 residues. Trimming pared 7 bases from V and 5 bases from J, leaving 18 bases between. As DNA, the CDR3 is TGTGCCAGTACCATGGGGGGCGCAGTAGACGAGCAGTACTTC. Amino acids: CASTMGGAVDEQYF. Supplemented by reference TRBV19 and TRBJ2-7, the full variable domain reads DGGITQSPKYLFRKEGQNVTLSCEQNLNHDAMYWYRQDPGQGLRLIYYSQIVNDFQKGDIAEGYSVSREKKESFPLTVTSAQKNPTAFYLCASTMGGAVDEQYFGPGTRLTVT.

The V gene is TRBV5-1, the J gene TRBJ1-3; 8 bases agree with TRBD1. CDR1 is SGHRS and CDR2 is YFSETQ in the germline V gene. Germline trimming cut 6 bases from V and 3 bases from J; bases unmatched to any gene: 14. The CDR3 runs 17 residues. The DNA of the CDR3 is TGCGCCAGCAAAACGGTTACCGGACAGGGCTTTGGAAACACCATATATTTT. It codes for CASKTVTGQGFGNTIYF.